This T cell receptor (beta chain) was identified in a study of T cell changes during pregnancy in multiple sclerosis. Profiled with immunoSEQ multiplex PCR; TCRdb holds only in-frame clones, not every one. The repertoire has over 40,000 clones, around 90% of them found once; the top ten carry roughly 1%. The sequence was collected from a female donor with multiple sclerosis, enrolled in a pregnancy study. Sequencing used CD4+ T cells from peripheral blood mononuclear cells, obtained in the second trimester of pregnancy.

The CDR3 loop reads CASSFSVTQYF. CDR3 nucleotide sequence: TGTGCCAGCAGCTTCAGCGTGACCCAGTACTTC. The V gene is TRBV7-2, the J gene TRBJ2-5; D gene uncertain. This CDR3 is 11 amino acids long. V shed 3 bases and J shed 7 bases, with 6 bases lying between them. Germline V CDR1 and CDR2: SGHTA, FQGNSA.